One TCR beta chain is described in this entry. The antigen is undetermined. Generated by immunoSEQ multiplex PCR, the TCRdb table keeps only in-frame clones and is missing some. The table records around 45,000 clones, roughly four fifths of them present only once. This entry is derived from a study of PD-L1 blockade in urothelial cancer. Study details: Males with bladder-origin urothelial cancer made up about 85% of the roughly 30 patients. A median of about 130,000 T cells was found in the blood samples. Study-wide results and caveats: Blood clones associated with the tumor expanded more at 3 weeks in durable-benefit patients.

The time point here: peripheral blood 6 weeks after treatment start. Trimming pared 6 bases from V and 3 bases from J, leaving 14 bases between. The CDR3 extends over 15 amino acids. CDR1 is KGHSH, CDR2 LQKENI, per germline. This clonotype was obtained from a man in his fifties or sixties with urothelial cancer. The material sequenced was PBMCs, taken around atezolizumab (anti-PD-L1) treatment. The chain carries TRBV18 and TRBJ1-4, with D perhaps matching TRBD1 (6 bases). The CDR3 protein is CASSQPGQANEKLFF. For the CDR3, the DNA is TGTGCCAGCTCGCAACCGGGACAAGCTAATGAAAAACTGTTTTTT.